This T cell receptor (beta chain) was sequenced in a study of OX40 agonist ivuxolimab in advanced cancers. Study-wide context: Ivuxolimab, which patients received intravenously every 2 weeks, was dosed at 0.01 to 10 mg/kg. Three partial responders included one hepatocellular carcinoma patient and two cutaneous melanoma patients. Findings of the study overall: More expanded clones were found, on average, in CD8+ than in CD4+ T cells.

With respect to this clone: Its antigen is unidentified.

Produced via immunoSEQ multiplex PCR; TCRdb's table is partial and in-frame only. The table records about 35,000 clones, around 83% of them present only once. Per germline, CDR1 SNHLY and CDR2 FYNNEI. This CDR3 is built from 13 residues. Trimming took off 11 bases at V and 1 base at J, with 14 bases between the two ends. The material was CD4+ or CD8+ T cells sorted from blood, obtained in a trial of the OX40 agonist ivuxolimab. This sequence originates from an adult with an advanced solid tumor such as melanoma, head and neck, liver or kidney cancer. The chain joins TRBV2 to TRBJ2-5; TRBD1 is a possible D gene (6 bases). The CDR3 coding sequence is TGTGCCTCCAGGGGCAGTCTCCAAGAGACCCAGTACTTC. Its translation: CASRGSLQETQYF.